Presented here are 16 T cell receptor beta chains from one specimen sequenced in a study of beta chain features in type 1 diabetes. The sequenced template was cDNA made from the entire isolated RNA. Libraries were prepared by immunoSEQ multiplex PCR; TCRdb keeps only in-frame clonotypes and omits some of them. The data contain about 330,000 clones, 11% of them seen just once; the ten biggest clones take up 0.015%. Sequencing used naive CD4+ T cells from blood. All receptors derive from a woman in her twenties or thirties in good health.

The chain uses TRBV6-1 and TRBJ2-7; D is perhaps TRBD2 (5 bases). V was clipped by 11 bases and J by 5 bases, with 25 bases between them. Germline V gene sequence: CDR1 MNHNS, CDR2 SASEGT. CDR3 length: 15 amino acids. CDR3: CACVYGNALGHEQYF. CDR3 coding DNA: TGTGCCTGTGTGTACGGGAACGCACTAGGGCACGAGCAGTACTTC.

The V call is TRBV2, the J call TRBJ2-1; D ambiguous. V lost 6 bases and J lost 8, with 8 bases in between. This CDR3 contains 11 residues. Germline V gene sequence: CDR1 SNHLY, CDR2 FYNNEI. CDR3 DNA sequence: TGTGCCAGCAGCCCCATGTATGAGCAGTTCTTC. This translates into CASSPMYEQFF.

This clone was counted a few times. The chain links TRBV29-1 to TRBJ2-3, with 14 bases fitting TRBD2. The J segment lost 6 bases and the V segment lost 6 bases, leaving 2 bases of the junction unmatched. The CDR3 has 13 residues. Germline-derived CDR1 and CDR2 are SQVTM and ANQGSEA. CDR3 nucleotide sequence: TGCAGCGTGGGACTAGCGGGGGCGGATACGCAGTATTTT. Protein: CSVGLAGADTQYF.

DNA for the CDR3: TGTGCCAGCAGCTGGGCGTCTGGGGCCAACGTCCTGACTTTC. Translated, it gives CASSWASGANVLTF. The V call is TRBV28, the J call TRBJ2-6; no firm D call. V lost 6 bases to trimming and J lost 1 base, with 7 bases between them. The CDR3 has 14 amino acids. Germline V gene data show CDR1 as MDHEN and CDR2 as SYDVKM.

The gene calls are TRBV4-3 and TRBJ2-2; tentatively, D is TRBD2 (5 bases). CDR1 and CDR2 (germline): LGHNA, YSLEER. The CDR3 totals 14 residues. The V and J ends lost 4 bases and 4 bases respectively, with 10 bases between them. CDR3 DNA: TGCGCCAGCAGCCGCAAACGGGGCACCGGGGAGCTGTTTTTT. Its protein is CASSRKRGTGELFF.

A few counts support this clone. Written as DNA, the CDR3 is TGTGCCAGCACGTTCAGAAGGGGCTTCGGGCAGTTCTTC. The encoded protein is CASTFRRGFGQFF. This chain joins TRBV6-5 and TRBJ2-1; a possible D gene is TRBD1 (5 bases). Trimming pared 7 bases from V and 12 bases from J, leaving 19 bases between. Germline loops: CDR1 MNHEY, CDR2 SVGAGI. The CDR3 covers 13 residues.

This clone was observed once. The rearrangement links TRBV5-1 to TRBJ2-7, with TRBD2 matching 14 bases. The DNA end is more similar to TRBJ2-5, so the J call may be wrong. The CDR3 loop spans 15 amino acids. The germline V gene encodes CDR1 SGHRS and CDR2 YFSETQ. The CDR3 DNA reads as TGCGCCAGCAGCCCGGGACTAGCGGGAGTAGAGACCCAGTACTTC. Translation: CASSPGLAGVETQYF.

This clone has just a few counts. The chain uses TRBV14 and TRBJ2-1, with unresolved D. CDR3 length equals 13 residues. Germline-derived CDR1 and CDR2 are SGHDN and FVKESK. Trimming removed 6 bases at V and 0 bases at J, with 6 bases between. The CDR3 is CASSPYSYNEQFF. CDR3 bases: TGTGCCAGCAGTCCCTACTCCTACAATGAGCAGTTCTTC.

The chain uses TRBV6-5 and TRBJ2-5; TRBD2 aligns across 9 bases. Germline CDR1 is MNHEY and CDR2 is SVGAGI. The CDR3 has 12 residues. In nucleotides, the CDR3 is TGTTCCATAGCGGGAGCGGGAGAGACCCAGTACTTC. Encoded protein: CSIAGAGETQYF.

This clone was detected only a few times. The chain couples TRBV7-2 to TRBJ2-7; unclear D gene. This CDR3 is built from 14 residues. The V and J ends lost 4 bases and 0 bases respectively, with 10 bases between them. Germline CDR1 is SGHTA and CDR2 is FQGNSA. CDR3 nucleotides: TGTGCCAGCAGCTCGCGTATGAGCTCCTACGAGCAGTACTTC. It translates to CASSSRMSSYEQYF.

The V gene is TRBV6-1, the J gene TRBJ2-1; 7 bases map to TRBD2. This CDR3 has 16 amino acids. Germline V CDR1 and CDR2: MNHNS, SASEGT. V lost 0 bases to trimming and J lost 4 bases; unmatched junction nucleotides: 6. The CDR3 DNA reads as TGTGCCAGCAGTGAAGCGGGGGGGTACCCATACAATGAGCAGTTCTTC. This translates into CASSEAGGYPYNEQFF.

This clone occurred a few times. The chain recombines TRBV10-3 with TRBJ2-5; maybe TRBD2 (5 bases). The CDR3 is 14 amino acids. Germline V lookup: CDR1 ENHRY, CDR2 SYGVKD. The V and J ends lost 4 bases and 0 bases respectively, with 9 bases between them. This CDR3 is CAISATSNQETQYF. The CDR3, as DNA: TGTGCCATCAGTGCCACTAGTAACCAAGAGACCCAGTACTTC.

This clone showed up just a few times. The V and J genes are TRBV29-1 and TRBJ2-3; D unclear. Deletions cut 5 bases from V and 1 base from J, with 4 bases between. This CDR3 is built from 11 residues. CDR1 is SQVTM, CDR2 ANQGSEA, per germline. CDR3 sequence (DNA): TGCAGCGTTACACGCACAGATACGCAGTATTTT. The encoded protein is CSVTRTDTQYF.

This clone was picked up a small number of times. This chain links TRBV5-6 with TRBJ1-2; D is unresolved. The V gene's germline CDR1 is SGHDT and CDR2 YYEEEE. CDR3 length equals 11 residues. V was clipped by 3 bases and J by 8 bases, with 8 bases between them. CDR3 in DNA: TGTGCCAGCAGCTCCACTTACGGCTACACCTTC. Its translation: CASSSTYGYTF. The full variable domain, rest sourced from reference TRBV5-6 and TRBJ1-2, is DAGVTQSPTHLIKTRGQQVTLRCSPKSGHDTVSWYQQALGQGPQFIFQYYEEEERQRGNFPDRFSGHQFPNYSSELNVNALLLGDSALYLCASSSTYGYTFGSGTRLTVV.

Comment on this clone: At one end the junction does not follow the germline gene, possibly because of a read error. The chain is built from TRBV5-4 and TRBJ2-1, with TRBD2 matching 7 bases. This CDR3 contains 16 residues. CDR1 is SGHNT, CDR2 YYREEE, per germline (reference sequence). CDR3 in DNA: TGCGCCAGCAGCCGTCTCCACCGCGGGAGCTACAATGAGCAGTTCTTC. Protein sequence: CASSRLHRGSYNEQFF. The whole variable domain, remainder taken from reference TRBV5-4 and TRBJ2-1, is ETGVTQSPTHLIKTRGQQVTLRCSSQSGHNTVSWYQQALGQGPQFIFQYYREEENGRGNFPPRFSGLQFPNYSSELNVNALELDDSALYLCASSRLHRGSYNEQFFGPGTRLTVL.

About this clone: The same CDR3 can be traced to other DNA sequences in this sample. This chain links TRBV7-9 with TRBJ2-1; 8 bases match TRBD2. Germline CDR1 SEHNR, CDR2 FQNEAQ (reference sequence). This CDR3 has 14 residues. Germline trimming cut 0 bases from V and 6 bases from J; bases unmatched to any gene: 1. In DNA form, the CDR3 reads TGTGCCAGCAGCTTAGCCGGGACTAGCAATGAGCAGTTCTTC. This translates into CASSLAGTSNEQFF.